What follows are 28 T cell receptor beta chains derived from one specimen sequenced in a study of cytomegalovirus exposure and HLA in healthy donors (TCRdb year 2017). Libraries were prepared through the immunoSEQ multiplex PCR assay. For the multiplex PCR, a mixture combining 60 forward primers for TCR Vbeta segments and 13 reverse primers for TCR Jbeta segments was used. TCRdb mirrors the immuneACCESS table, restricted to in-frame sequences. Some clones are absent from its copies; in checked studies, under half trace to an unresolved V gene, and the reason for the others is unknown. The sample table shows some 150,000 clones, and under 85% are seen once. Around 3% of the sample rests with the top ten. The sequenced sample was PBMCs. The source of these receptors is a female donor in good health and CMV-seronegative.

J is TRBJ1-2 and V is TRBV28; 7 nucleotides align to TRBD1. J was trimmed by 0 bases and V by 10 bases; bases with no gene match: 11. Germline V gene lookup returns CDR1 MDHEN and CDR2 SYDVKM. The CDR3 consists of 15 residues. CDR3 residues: CATDLGQVANYGYTF. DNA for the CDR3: TGTGCCACAGACCTAGGACAGGTTGCTAACTATGGCTACACCTTC.

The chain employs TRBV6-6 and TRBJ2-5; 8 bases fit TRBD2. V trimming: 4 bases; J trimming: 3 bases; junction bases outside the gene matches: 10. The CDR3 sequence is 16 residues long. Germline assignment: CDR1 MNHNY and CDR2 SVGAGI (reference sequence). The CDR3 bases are TGTGCCAGCAGTTCCACCAAAGGACTAGCCGAAGAGACCCAGTACTTC. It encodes CASSSTKGLAEETQYF.

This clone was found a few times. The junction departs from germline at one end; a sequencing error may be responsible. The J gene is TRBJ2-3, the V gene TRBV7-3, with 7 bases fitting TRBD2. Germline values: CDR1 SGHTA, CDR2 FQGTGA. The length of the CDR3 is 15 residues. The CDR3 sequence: CASSLTSASTDTQYF. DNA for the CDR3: TGTGCCAGCAGCCTAACTAGCGCTAGCACAGATACGCAGTATTTT.

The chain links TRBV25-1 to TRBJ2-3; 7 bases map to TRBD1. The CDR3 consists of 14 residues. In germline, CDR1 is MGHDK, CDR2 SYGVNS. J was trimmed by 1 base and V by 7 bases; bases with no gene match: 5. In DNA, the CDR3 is TGTGCCAGCAAGGACAGGTCGGGCACAGATACGCAGTATTTT. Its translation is CASKDRSGTDTQYF. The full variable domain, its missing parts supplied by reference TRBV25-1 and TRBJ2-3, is EADIYQTPRYLVIGTGKKITLECSQTMGHDKMYWYQQDPGMELHLIHYSYGVNSTEKGDLSSESTVSRIRTEHFPLTLESARPSHTSQYLCASKDRSGTDTQYFGPGTRLTVL.

The CDR3 bases are TGTGCCAGCAGCCTAGGGAGGGATCAGCCCCAGCATTTT. It codes for CASSLGRDQPQHF. This chain uses TRBV11-1 with TRBJ1-5; no reliable D call. This CDR3 has 13 amino acids. V was cut by 5 bases and J by 5 bases, with 10 bases left in between. Germline values: CDR1 SGHAT, CDR2 FQDESV (reference sequence).

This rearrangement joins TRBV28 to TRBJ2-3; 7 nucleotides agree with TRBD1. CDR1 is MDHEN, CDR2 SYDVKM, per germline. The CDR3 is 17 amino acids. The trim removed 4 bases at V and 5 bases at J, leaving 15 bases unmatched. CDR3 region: CASSSPFVGGAKDTQYF. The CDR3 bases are TGTGCCAGCAGTTCTCCCTTCGTAGGGGGCGCGAAAGATACGCAGTATTTT.

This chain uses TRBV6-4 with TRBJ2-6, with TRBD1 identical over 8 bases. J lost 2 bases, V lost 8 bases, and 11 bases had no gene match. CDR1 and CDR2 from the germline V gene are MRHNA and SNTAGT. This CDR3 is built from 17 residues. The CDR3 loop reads CASQGDPGQAGANVLTF. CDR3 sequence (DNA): TGTGCCAGCCAAGGCGATCCGGGACAGGCTGGGGCCAACGTCCTGACTTTC.

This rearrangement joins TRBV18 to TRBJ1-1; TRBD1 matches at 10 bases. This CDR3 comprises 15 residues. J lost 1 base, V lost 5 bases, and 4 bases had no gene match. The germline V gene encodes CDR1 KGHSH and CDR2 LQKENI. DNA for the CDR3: TGTGCCAGCTCAGCGGGACAGGGGAGGAACACTGAAGCTTTCTTT. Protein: CASSAGQGRNTEAFF.

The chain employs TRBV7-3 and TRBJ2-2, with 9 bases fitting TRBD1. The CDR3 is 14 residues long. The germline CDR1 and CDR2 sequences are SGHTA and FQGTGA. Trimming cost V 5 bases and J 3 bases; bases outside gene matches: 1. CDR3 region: CASSGQGYTGELFF. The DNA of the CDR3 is TGTGCCAGCAGCGGACAGGGGTACACCGGGGAGCTGTTTTTT.

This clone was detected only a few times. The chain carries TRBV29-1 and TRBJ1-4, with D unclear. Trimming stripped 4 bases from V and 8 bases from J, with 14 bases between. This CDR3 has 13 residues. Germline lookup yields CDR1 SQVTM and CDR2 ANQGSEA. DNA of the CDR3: TGCAGCGTTGGGGTGCAGGTTGGGGAAAAACTGTTTTTT. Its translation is CSVGVQVGEKLFF.

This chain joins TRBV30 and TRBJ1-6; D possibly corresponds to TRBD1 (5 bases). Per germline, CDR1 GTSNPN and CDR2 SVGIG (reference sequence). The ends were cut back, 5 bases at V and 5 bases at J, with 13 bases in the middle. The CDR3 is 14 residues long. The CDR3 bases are TGTGCCTGGTCCCGGGGGTCGGATAATTCACCCCTCCACTTT. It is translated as CAWSRGSDNSPLHF. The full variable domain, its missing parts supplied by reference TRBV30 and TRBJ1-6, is SQTIHQWPATLVQPVGSPLSLECTVEGTSNPNLYWYRQAAGRGLQLLFYSVGIGQISSEVPQNLSASRPQDRQFILSSKKLLLSDSGFYLCAWSRGSDNSPLHFGNGTRLTVT.

CDR3 coding DNA: TGTGCCAGCAGCCGACCGGGACTAACCTCCTACGAGCAGTACTTC. It translates to CASSRPGLTSYEQYF. The chain carries TRBV5-4 and TRBJ2-7, with 7 bases identical to TRBD2. The CDR3 is 15 amino acids. Losses at the gene ends were 4 bases for V and 0 bases for J; bases not matched to a gene: 7. CDR1 is SGHNT and CDR2 is YYREEE in the germline V gene (reference sequence).

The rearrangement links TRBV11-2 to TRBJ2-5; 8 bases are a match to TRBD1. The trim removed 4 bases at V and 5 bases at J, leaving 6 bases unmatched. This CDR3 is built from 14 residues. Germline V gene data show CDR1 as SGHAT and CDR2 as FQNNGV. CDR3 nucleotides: TGTGCCAGCAGCTCAATCAGGGGGCATGAGACCCAGTACTTC. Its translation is CASSSIRGHETQYF.

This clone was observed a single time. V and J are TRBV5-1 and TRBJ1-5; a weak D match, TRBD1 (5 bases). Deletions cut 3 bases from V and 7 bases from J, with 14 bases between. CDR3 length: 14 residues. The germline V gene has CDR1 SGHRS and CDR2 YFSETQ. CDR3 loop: CASSSAQGGQPQHF. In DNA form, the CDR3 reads TGCGCCAGCAGCTCGGCCCAGGGTGGCCAGCCCCAGCATTTT.

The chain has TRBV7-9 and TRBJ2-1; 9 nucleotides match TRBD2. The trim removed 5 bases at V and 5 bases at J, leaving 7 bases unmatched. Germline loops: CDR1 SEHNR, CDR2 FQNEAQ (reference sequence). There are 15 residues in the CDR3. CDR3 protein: CASSPGLAGNNEQFF. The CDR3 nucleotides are TGTGCCAGCAGCCCCGGGCTAGCGGGAAACAATGAGCAGTTCTTC.

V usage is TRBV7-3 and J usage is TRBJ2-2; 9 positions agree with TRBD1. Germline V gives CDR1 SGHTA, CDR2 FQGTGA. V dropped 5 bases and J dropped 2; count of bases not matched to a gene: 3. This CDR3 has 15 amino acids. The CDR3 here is CASSQGQGNTGELFF. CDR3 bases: TGTGCCAGCAGCCAGGGACAGGGTAACACCGGGGAGCTGTTTTTT.

The CDR3 reads CASSLQPGSLNGYTF. The CDR3 DNA follows: TGTGCCAGCAGTTTACAGCCGGGAAGTTTGAATGGCTACACCTTC. The chain has TRBV27 and TRBJ1-2; D unresolved. The V gene's germline CDR1 is MNHEY and CDR2 SMNVEV (reference sequence). V lost 2 bases to trimming and J lost 6 bases, with 16 bases between them. This CDR3 is 15 amino acids long.

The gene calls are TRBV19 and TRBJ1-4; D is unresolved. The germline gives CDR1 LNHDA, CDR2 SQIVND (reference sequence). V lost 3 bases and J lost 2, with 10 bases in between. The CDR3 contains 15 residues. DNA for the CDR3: TGTGCCAGTAGTATCCAAACAGAGACTAATGAAAAACTGTTTTTT. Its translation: CASSIQTETNEKLFF.

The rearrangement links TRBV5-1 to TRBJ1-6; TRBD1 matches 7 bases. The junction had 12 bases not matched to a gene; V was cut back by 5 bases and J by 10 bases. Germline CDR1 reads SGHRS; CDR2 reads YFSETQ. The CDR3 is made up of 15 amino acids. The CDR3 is CASRKDRVTRSPLHF. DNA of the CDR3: TGCGCCAGCAGAAAAGACAGGGTGACTCGGTCACCCCTCCACTTT.

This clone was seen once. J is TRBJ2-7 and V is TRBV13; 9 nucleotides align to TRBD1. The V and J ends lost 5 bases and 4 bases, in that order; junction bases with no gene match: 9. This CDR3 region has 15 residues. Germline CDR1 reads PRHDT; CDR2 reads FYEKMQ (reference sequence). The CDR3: CASSPSGTGTYEQYF. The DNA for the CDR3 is TGTGCCAGCAGCCCATCCGGGACAGGGACATACGAGCAGTACTTC.

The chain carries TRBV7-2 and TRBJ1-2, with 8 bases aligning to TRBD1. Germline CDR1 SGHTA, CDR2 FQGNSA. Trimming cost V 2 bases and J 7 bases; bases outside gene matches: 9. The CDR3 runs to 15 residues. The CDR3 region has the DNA TGTGCCAGCAGCTTAATTCAGGGGGCGCAAGGTGGCTACACCTTC. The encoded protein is CASSLIQGAQGGYTF.

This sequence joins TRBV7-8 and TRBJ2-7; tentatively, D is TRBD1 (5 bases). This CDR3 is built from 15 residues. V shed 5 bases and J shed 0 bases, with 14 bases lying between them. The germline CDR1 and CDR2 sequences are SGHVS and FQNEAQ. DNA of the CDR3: TGTGCCAGCAGCCAGTGGGGCGTCTCCTCCTACGAGCAGTACTTC. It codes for CASSQWGVSSYEQYF.

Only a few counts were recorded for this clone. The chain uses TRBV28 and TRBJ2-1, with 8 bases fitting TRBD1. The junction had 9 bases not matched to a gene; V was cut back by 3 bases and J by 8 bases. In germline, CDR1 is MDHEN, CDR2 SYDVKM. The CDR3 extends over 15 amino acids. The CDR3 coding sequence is TGTGCCAGCAGTTTGTTGGGACAGGTATTACATGAGCAGTTCTTC. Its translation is CASSLLGQVLHEQFF.

The CDR3 loop reads CASSQDSRGWNTEAFF. The CDR3 nucleotides are TGCGCCAGCAGCCAAGATAGTCGGGGTTGGAACACTGAAGCTTTCTTT. The chain links TRBV4-3 to TRBJ1-1; D unresolved. Germline V gene data show CDR1 as LGHNA and CDR2 as YSLEER. The CDR3 is 16 amino acids. V lost 0 bases and J 1 base, leaving 12 bases between the germline ends.

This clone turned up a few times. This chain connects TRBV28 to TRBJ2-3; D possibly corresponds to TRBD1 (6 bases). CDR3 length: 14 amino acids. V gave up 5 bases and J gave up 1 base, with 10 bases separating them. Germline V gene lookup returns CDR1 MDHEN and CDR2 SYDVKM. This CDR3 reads CASSRRTGTDTQYF. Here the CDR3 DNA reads TGTGCCAGCAGTCGACGGACAGGCACAGATACGCAGTATTTT.

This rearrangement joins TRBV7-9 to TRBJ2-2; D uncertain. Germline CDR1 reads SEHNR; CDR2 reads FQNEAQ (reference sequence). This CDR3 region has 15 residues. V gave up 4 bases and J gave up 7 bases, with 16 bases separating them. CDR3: CASSSLVSDSGELFF. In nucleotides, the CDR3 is TGTGCCAGCAGCTCTCTGGTGAGTGATAGCGGGGAGCTGTTTTTT.

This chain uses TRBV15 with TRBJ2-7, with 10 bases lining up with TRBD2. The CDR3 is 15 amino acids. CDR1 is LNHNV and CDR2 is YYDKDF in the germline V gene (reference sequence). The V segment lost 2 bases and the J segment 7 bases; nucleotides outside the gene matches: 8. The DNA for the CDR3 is TGTGCCACCAGCAGAAGGTCAGCGGGAGGGGGGGAGCAGTACTTC. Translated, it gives CATSRRSAGGGEQYF.

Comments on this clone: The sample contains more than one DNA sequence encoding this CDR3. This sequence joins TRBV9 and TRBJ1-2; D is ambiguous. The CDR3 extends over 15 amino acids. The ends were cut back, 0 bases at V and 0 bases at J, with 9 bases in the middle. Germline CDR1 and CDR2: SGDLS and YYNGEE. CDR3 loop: CASSVGRGANYGYTF. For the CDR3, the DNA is TGTGCCAGCAGCGTAGGGAGAGGAGCTAACTATGGCTACACCTTC.